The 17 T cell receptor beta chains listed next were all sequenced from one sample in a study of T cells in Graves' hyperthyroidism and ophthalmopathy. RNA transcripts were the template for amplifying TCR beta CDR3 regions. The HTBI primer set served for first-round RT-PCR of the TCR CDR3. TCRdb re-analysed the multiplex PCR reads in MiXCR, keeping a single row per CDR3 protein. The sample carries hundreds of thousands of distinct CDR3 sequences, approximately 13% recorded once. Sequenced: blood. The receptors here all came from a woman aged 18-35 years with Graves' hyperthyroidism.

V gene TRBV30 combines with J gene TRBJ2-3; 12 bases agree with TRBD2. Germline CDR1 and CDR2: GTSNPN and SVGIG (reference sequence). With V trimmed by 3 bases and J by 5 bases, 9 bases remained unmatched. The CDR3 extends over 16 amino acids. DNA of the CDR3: TGTGCCTGGAGGGGAAGACTAGCGGGAGCAGGAGATACGCAGTATTTT. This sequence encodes CAWRGRLAGAGDTQYF.

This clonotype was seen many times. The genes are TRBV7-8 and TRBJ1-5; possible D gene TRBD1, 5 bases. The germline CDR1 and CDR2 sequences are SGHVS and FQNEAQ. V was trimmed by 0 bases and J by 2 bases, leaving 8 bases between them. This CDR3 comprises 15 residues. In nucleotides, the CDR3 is TGTGCCAGCAGCTTAGCCCTGGGGGGCAATCAGCCCCAGCATTTT. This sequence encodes CASSLALGGNQPQHF.

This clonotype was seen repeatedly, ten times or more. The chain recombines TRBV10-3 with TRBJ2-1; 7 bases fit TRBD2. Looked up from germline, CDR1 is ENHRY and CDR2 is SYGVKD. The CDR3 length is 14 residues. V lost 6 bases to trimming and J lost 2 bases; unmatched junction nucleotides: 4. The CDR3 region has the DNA TGTGCCATCAGCAGCGGGACTACCTACAATGAGCAGTTCTTC. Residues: CAISSGTTYNEQFF.

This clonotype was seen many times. CDR3 amino acids: CASSQVRDTEAFF. DNA for the CDR3: TGTGCCAGCAGCCAAGTTCGGGACACTGAAGCTTTCTTT. The rearrangement joins TRBV3-1 to TRBJ1-1; D not certain. Looked up from germline, CDR1 is LGHDT and CDR2 is YNNKEL (reference sequence). V lost 1 base and J 3 bases, leaving 6 bases between the germline ends. This CDR3 has 13 amino acids.

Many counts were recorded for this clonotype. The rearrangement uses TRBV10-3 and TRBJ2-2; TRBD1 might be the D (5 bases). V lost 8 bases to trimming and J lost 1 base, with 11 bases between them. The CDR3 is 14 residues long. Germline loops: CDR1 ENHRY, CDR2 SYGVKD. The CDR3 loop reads CAIGQTENTGELFF. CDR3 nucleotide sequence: TGTGCCATCGGGCAGACAGAGAACACCGGGGAGCTGTTTTTT.

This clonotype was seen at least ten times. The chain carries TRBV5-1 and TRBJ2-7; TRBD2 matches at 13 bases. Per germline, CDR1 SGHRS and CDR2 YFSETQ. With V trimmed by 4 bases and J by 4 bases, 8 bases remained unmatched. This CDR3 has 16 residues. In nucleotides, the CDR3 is TGCGCCAGCAGCCTCCTCGGGACTAGCGGGAAGTACGAGCAGTACTTC. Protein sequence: CASSLLGTSGKYEQYF.

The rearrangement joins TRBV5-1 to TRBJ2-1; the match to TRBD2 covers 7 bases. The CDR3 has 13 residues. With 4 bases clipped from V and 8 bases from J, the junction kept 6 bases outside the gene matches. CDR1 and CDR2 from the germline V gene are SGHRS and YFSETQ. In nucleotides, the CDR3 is TGCGCCAGCAGCGTGGGACTAAAGGATGAGCAGTTCTTC. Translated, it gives CASSVGLKDEQFF.

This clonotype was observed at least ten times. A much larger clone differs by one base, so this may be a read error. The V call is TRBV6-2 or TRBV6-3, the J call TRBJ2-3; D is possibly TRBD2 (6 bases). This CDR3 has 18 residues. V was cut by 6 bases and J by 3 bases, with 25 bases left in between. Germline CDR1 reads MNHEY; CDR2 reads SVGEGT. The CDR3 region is CASSLAPNGRGWTDTQYF. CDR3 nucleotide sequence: TGTGCCAGCAGCCTCGCCCCTAACGGGAGAGGGTGGACAGATACGCAGTATTTT.

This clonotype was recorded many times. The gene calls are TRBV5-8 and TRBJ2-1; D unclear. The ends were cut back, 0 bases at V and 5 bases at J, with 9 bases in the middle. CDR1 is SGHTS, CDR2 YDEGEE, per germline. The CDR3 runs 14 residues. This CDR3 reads CASSLDGLNNEQFF. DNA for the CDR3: TGTGCCAGCAGCTTGGACGGGCTCAACAATGAGCAGTTCTTC.

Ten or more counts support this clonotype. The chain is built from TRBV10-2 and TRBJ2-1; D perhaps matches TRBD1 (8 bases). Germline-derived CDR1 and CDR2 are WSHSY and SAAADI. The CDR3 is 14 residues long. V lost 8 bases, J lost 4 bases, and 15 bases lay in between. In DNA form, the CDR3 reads TGCGCCAGCCACGACAGGGGACTATACAATGAGCAGTTCTTC. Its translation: CASHDRGLYNEQFF.

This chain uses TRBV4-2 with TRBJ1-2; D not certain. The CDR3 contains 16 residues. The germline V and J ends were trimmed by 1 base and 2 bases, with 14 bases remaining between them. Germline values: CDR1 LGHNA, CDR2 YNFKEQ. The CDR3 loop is CASSQVSAGVNYGYTF. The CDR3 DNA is TGTGCCAGCAGCCAAGTCTCAGCCGGGGTAAACTATGGCTACACCTTC.

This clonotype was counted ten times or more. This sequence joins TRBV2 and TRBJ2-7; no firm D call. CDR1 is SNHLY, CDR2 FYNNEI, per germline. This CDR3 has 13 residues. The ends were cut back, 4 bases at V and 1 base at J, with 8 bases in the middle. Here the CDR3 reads CASSGGRSYEQYF. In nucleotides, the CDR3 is TGTGCCAGCAGTGGAGGCAGGTCCTACGAGCAGTACTTC.

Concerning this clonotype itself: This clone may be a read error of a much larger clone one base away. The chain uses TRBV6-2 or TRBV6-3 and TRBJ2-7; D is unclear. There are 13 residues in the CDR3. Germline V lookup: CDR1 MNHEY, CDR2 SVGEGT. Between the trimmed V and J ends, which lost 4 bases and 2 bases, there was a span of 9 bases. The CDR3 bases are TGTGCCAGCAGTTGCCGCGTCCCCTACGAGCAGTACTTC. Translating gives CASSCRVPYEQYF.

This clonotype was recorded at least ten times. CDR3 loop: CSAPSDSGPGGYTF. As DNA, the CDR3 is TGCAGTGCTCCCTCCGACAGTGGGCCGGGGGGCTACACCTTC. This rearrangement joins TRBV20-1 to TRBJ1-2; D may be TRBD1 (5 bases). Germline values: CDR1 DFQATT, CDR2 SNEGSKA (reference sequence). CDR3 length equals 14 residues. V was trimmed by 5 bases and J by 8 bases, leaving 21 bases between them.

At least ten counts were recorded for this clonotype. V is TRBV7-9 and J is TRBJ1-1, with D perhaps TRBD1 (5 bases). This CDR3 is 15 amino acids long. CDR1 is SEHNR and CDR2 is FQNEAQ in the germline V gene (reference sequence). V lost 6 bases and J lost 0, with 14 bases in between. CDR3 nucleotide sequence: TGTGCCAGCAGGGGACCCTGGACGGTGAACACTGAAGCTTTCTTT. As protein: CASRGPWTVNTEAFF.

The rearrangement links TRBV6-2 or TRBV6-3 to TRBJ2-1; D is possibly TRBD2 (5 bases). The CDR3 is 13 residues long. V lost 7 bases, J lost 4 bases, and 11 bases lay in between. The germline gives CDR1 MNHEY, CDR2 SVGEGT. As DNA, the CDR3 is TGTGCCAGCAAACTGGGAGAATACAATGAGCAGTTCTTC. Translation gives CASKLGEYNEQFF.

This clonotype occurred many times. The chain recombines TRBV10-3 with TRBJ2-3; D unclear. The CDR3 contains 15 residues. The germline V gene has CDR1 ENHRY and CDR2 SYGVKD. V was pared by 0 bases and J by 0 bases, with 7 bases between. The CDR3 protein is CAISESTLSTDTQYF. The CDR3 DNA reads TGTGCCATCAGTGAGTCTACTCTCAGCACAGATACGCAGTATTTT.